Following are 3 T cell receptor beta chains from one sample sequenced in a study of CD8+CD57+ T cells in acquired aplastic anemia (dated 2018 in TCRdb). The patients picked for sequencing were ones in whom flow cytometry had shown an expansion of CD8+CD57+ cells. The sequencer was an Illumina HiSeq 2000. Genomic DNA served as template for TCR beta VDJ combination and CDR3 sequence profiling. Using fastp at Q25 and MiXCR, TCRdb reprocessed the public reads and kept productive beta chains. A single entry per CDR3 protein holds the most common genes and DNA from its merged rows. The sample includes about 220,000 distinct CDR3 sequences, with roughly half observed a single time. The top ten clones comprise over 7.5% of the sample. Input material: sorted CD4+, CD8+, or CD8+CD57+ T cells (not recorded which) from PBMCs. Receptors were obtained from a human donor with aplastic anemia.

The table lists this clonotype with many counts. DNA for the CDR3: TGTGCCAGCAGCTTAGGGGTGACTAGTGCCTACAATGAGCAGTTCTTC. Its protein is CASSLGVTSAYNEQFF. This sequence joins TRBV7-9 and TRBJ2-1; possibly TRBD2 for D (6 bases). The V gene's germline CDR1 is SEHNR and CDR2 FQNEAQ (reference sequence). This CDR3 spans 16 amino acids. V dropped 1 base and J dropped 2 bases, with 12 bases sitting between them.

This clonotype was detected many times. The rearrangement uses TRBV2 and TRBJ2-2; no clear D gene. V shed 4 bases and J shed 4 bases, with 7 bases lying between them. The CDR3 has 13 amino acids. Germline assignment: CDR1 SNHLY and CDR2 FYNNEI. The CDR3 loop reads CASSGGITGELFF. CDR3 nucleotides: TGTGCCAGCAGTGGGGGAATCACCGGGGAGCTGTTTTTT.

This clonotype has ten or more counts. The chain carries TRBV7-9 and TRBJ1-4; D is uncertain. Trimming took off 1 base at V and 8 bases at J, with 5 bases between the two ends. Germline V gives CDR1 SEHNR, CDR2 FQNEAQ (reference sequence). This CDR3 has 12 residues. The CDR3 nucleotides are TGTGCCAGCAGCTTAGGAGGCGAAAAACTGTTTTTT. Translated: CASSLGGEKLFF.